This T cell receptor (beta chain) was identified in a study of T cell changes during pregnancy in multiple sclerosis. Produced via immunoSEQ multiplex PCR; TCRdb's table is partial and in-frame only. Of 46,000 or so clones in the sample, 85% to 90% were seen once. Germline V gene lookup returns CDR1 MDHEN and CDR2 SYDVKM. The CDR3 has 11 residues. V dropped 5 bases and J dropped 9 bases, with 10 bases sitting between them. This receptor was obtained from a female donor in good health, enrolled as a control in a pregnancy study. The gene calls are TRBV28 and TRBJ1-2, with D possibly being TRBD1 (5 bases). The sequenced sample was peripheral blood, obtained in the second trimester of pregnancy. In DNA, the CDR3 is TGTGCCAGCAGTGGCAGGGATCGCTACACCTTC. Its protein is CASSGRDRYTF.